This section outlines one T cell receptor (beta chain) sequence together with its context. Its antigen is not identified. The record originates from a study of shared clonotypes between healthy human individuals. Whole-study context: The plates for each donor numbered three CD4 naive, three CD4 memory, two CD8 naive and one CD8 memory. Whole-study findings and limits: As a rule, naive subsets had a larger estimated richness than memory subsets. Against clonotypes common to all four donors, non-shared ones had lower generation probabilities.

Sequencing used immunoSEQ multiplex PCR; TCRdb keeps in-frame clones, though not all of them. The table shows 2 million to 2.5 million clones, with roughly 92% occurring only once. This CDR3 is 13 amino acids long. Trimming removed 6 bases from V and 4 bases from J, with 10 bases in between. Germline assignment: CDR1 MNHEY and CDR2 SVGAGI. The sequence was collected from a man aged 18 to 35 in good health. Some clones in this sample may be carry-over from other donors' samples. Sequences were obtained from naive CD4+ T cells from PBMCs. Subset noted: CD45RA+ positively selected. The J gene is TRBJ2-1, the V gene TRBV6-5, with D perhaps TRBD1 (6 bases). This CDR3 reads CASRLGQYNEQFF. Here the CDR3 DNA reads TGTGCCAGCAGGTTAGGACAGTACAATGAGCAGTTCTTC.